The count of the clone carrying this T cell receptor (beta chain) is one. Its matching antigen is unknown. This record comes from a study of CD8 T cells in Susac syndrome. Study-wide context: The Susac syndrome patients that were sequenced included about six with active disease and under 10 in remission. Findings and caveats of the study: The authors found no clonal expansion in Susac syndrome CD4+ T cell repertoires.

Negative magnetic isolation gave CD8+ and CD4+ cells; FACS enriched CD8+ TEMRA. V shed 3 bases and J 2 bases; nucleotides not matched to a gene: 15. This CDR3 contains 18 residues. CDR1 and CDR2 from the germline V gene are DFQATT and SNEGSKA (reference sequence). A quantity of roughly 0.5 to 1 ug RNA underwent reverse transcription using random hexamers. The authors amplified TCR beta CDR3 across 54 Vbeta and 13 Jbeta using immunoSEQ multiplex PCR. TCRdb re-derived calls from the immunoSEQ multiplex PCR reads in MiXCR, one entry per CDR3 protein. The data contain around 140,000 distinct CDR3 sequences, 95% of them seen just once; the ten biggest clones take up about 0.14%.

The chain recombines TRBV20-1 with TRBJ2-7; 11 bases line up with TRBD2. Sequenced: CD4+ T cells from PBMCs. The TCR comes from a human donor with Susac syndrome. The CDR3 DNA reads as TGCAGTGCTAGCCTCGGTCTAGCGGGAGGCCGAGGAACCTACGAGCAGTACTTC. Protein sequence: CSASLGLAGGRGTYEQYF.